This TCR beta chain comes out of a study of EBV T-cell therapy then PD-1 blockade in nasopharyngeal carcinoma. Produced via immunoSEQ multiplex PCR; TCRdb's table is partial and in-frame only. The sample includes approximately 25,000 clones, 84% of them seen just once. Treatment indicated: AdE1-LMPpoly-expanded autologous EBV-specific T-cell therapy followed by anti-PD-1 nivolumab. A remark on this clone: Its antigen is as yet unknown.

This receptor was identified in a man in his forties with nasopharyngeal carcinoma. This specimen consisted of CD8+ T cells from blood, obtained between days 50 and 65 from a patient whose treatment included autologous EBV-specific T cells and nivolumab.

As DNA, the CDR3 is TGTGCCAGCAGCCCTTATGGGACAGGGGGGAGCAATCAGCCCCAGCATTTT. Translated, it gives CASSPYGTGGSNQPQHF. The gene calls are TRBV6-2 or TRBV6-3 and TRBJ1-5; 11 bases agree with TRBD1. Trimming cost V 6 bases and J 1 base; bases outside gene matches: 8. Germline V gene lookup returns CDR1 MNHEY and CDR2 SVGEGT. The CDR3 is 17 amino acids.